Listed below are T cell receptor beta chains from one sample, sequenced in a study of cytomegalovirus exposure and HLA in healthy donors. Measured with immunoSEQ multiplex PCR; TCRdb has only the in-frame clones, and not every one. This table holds some 310,000 clones, approximately 91% found once. Sequencing was carried out using PBMCs. All receptors come from a man younger than 40 in good health and CMV-seronegative. CDR3s include the opening cysteine and the closing phenylalanine or tryptophan. Each record gives: V gene, J gene, CDR3 protein.

v_call: TRBV27; j_call: TRBJ2-5; cdr3_aa: CASSLIEPWTGGAIKQTQYF
v_call: TRBV4-3; j_call: TRBJ1-6; cdr3_aa: CASSQDRTYNSPLHF
v_call: TRBV27; j_call: TRBJ1-1; cdr3_aa: CASSLFRANTEAFF
v_call: TRBV6-1; j_call: TRBJ1-5; cdr3_aa: CASSSGQGNQPQHF
v_call: TRBV7-2; j_call: TRBJ1-5; cdr3_aa: CASSKTGGISNQPQHF
v_call: TRBV2; j_call: TRBJ1-2; cdr3_aa: CASSRGQGASNTF
v_call: TRBV19; j_call: TRBJ1-5; cdr3_aa: CASSLVRGQPQHF
v_call: TRBV14; j_call: TRBJ2-3; cdr3_aa: CASSQWGGTTDTQYF
v_call: TRBV7-9; j_call: TRBJ1-1; cdr3_aa: CASSPQGPRATEAFF
v_call: TRBV6-6; j_call: TRBJ1-4; cdr3_aa: CASSHHREGINEKLFF
v_call: TRBV5-4; j_call: TRBJ1-2; cdr3_aa: CASSLSRANYGYTF
v_call: TRBV19; j_call: TRBJ2-3; cdr3_aa: CASSIEAIASDTQYF
v_call: TRBV5-4; j_call: TRBJ2-2; cdr3_aa: CASSLQGINTGELFF
v_call: TRBV6-1; j_call: TRBJ2-5; cdr3_aa: CASTRRQETQYF
v_call: TRBV7-8; j_call: TRBJ2-2; cdr3_aa: CASSLVVDIPGELFF
v_call: TRBV5-1; j_call: TRBJ2-1; cdr3_aa: CASSSPIGSGGGNEQFF
v_call: TRBV18; j_call: TRBJ1-2; cdr3_aa: CASSPWGADGYTF
v_call: TRBV2; j_call: TRBJ1-6; cdr3_aa: CASSPRQGSGNSPLHF
v_call: TRBV9; j_call: TRBJ2-5; cdr3_aa: CASSLGQGLSETQYF
v_call: TRBV5-1; j_call: TRBJ2-2; cdr3_aa: CASGRDFNTGELFF
v_call: TRBV18; j_call: TRBJ2-7; cdr3_aa: CASSPFEGYEQYF
v_call: TRBV19; j_call: TRBJ2-6; cdr3_aa: CAVHSGGVSGANVLTF
v_call: TRBV20-1; j_call: TRBJ1-2; cdr3_aa: CSAQGAYGYTF
v_call: TRBV25-1; j_call: TRBJ1-4; cdr3_aa: CASSDHRGGNEKLFF
v_call: TRBV10-3; j_call: TRBJ2-2; cdr3_aa: CATAGTGMNTGELFF
v_call: TRBV27; j_call: TRBJ2-5; cdr3_aa: CASSGRQIEETQYF
v_call: TRBV7-2; j_call: TRBJ1-5; cdr3_aa: CASSAGYPRDQPQHF
v_call: TRBV5-4; j_call: TRBJ2-2; cdr3_aa: CASSLPGTGGTGELFF
v_call: TRBV9; j_call: TRBJ2-3; cdr3_aa: CASSVGGGEDTQYF
v_call: TRBV6-1; j_call: TRBJ1-3; cdr3_aa: CASRTTAFSGNTIYF
v_call: TRBV15; j_call: TRBJ1-2; cdr3_aa: CATSRGTETRYGYTF
v_call: TRBV15; j_call: TRBJ2-3; cdr3_aa: CATSIRTGGTDTQYF
v_call: TRBV7-9; j_call: TRBJ2-7; cdr3_aa: CASSIGRLGSYEQYF
v_call: TRBV12-2; j_call: TRBJ2-7; cdr3_aa: CASRIRTSGDSYEQYF
v_call: TRBV7-9; j_call: TRBJ1-2; cdr3_aa: CASSWGQAGGYTF
v_call: TRBV11-2; j_call: TRBJ1-5; cdr3_aa: CASSLVNGQPQHF
v_call: TRBV15; j_call: TRBJ1-3; cdr3_aa: CATSRETGRTGNTIYF
v_call: TRBV5-6; j_call: TRBJ2-7; cdr3_aa: CASSLDGLEQYF
v_call: TRBV4-1; j_call: TRBJ1-2; cdr3_aa: CASSQGATGENGYTF
v_call: TRBV9; j_call: TRBJ2-7; cdr3_aa: CASSFRDSSYEQYF
v_call: TRBV27; j_call: TRBJ1-2; cdr3_aa: CACATGQGNSGYTF
v_call: TRBV11-2; j_call: TRBJ2-7; cdr3_aa: CASSPRDNFYEQYF
v_call: TRBV6-5; j_call: TRBJ1-4; cdr3_aa: CASSYKRGEKLFF
v_call: TRBV18; j_call: TRBJ2-6; cdr3_aa: CASSKSSGANVLTF
v_call: TRBV7-8; j_call: TRBJ1-6; cdr3_aa: CASSPLLDRPKGSPLHF